The sequence of this T cell receptor beta chain was determined in a study of blood T cell repertoires in COVID-19 (dated by TCRdb to about 2020). With regard to the full study: Samples covering the acute and convalescent phases of COVID-19 were provided by collaborators in the United States, Italy and Spain. The prospective study material was composed of cDNA or gDNA derived from T cells, B-cell-depleted T cells, or PBMCs. HLA class I and class II types, where available, came from metadata supplied by the sample provider rather than from assay-based typing. Subjects who had been exposed to COVID-19, were actively infected with it, or had recovered from it provided the deeply sampled blood TCRbeta repertoires that made up the dataset. The samples were drawn from two sources: the first 160 participants of the ongoing ImmuneRACE study, and 1,000 to 1,500 subjects contributed by 6 global collaborators. A de-identified subject ID, COVID-19 status, age in years and sex were almost always included in the sample metadata. The repertoires were made available in a free public database intended to serve as a resource for research on the immune response to SARS-CoV-2. General findings and caveats noted by the study authors: How much clinical and demographic metadata was included differed by source and by participant, and the metadata was provided uncurated.

The germline V gene (reference sequence) provides CDR1 LGHDT and CDR2 YNNKEL. The CDR3, cysteine through phenylalanine, is 15 amino acids long. Only CDR3 DNA is held: 45 bases, read in frame from base 1. From V the trimming removes 3 bases and from J it removes 4 bases, while the gene matches leave 4 bases of the junction unaccounted for. Whole blood was collected in K2EDTA tubes by collaborating institutions according to the institutions' own protocols. For TCRbeta analysis, collaborators shipped samples as frozen whole blood, isolated PBMCs, or DNA extracted from either of those sample types. This clone occurred a few times. Which antigen it targets is not known. There are no base qualities to consult, and no much larger clone falls within one base. The immunoSEQ Assay, a bias-controlled multiplex PCR, was used to amplify TCRbeta CDR3 regions from genomic DNA. Concerning the study's data processing: Within the assay, amplification of reference gene primers was used to estimate how many nucleated cells each sample contained. To quantify the absolute abundance of each unique TCRbeta CDR3 rearrangement, sequence reads were collapsed and filtered. Productive Simpson clonality was computed per sample as the square root of Simpson's diversity index over productive rearrangements. Not all clones reach the TCRdb copy of this immuneACCESS table, which keeps in-frame sequences only. Checked studies attribute under half of the gap to unresolved V genes and leave the rest unexplained. Clone size and V and J calls were adopted from that table, with D and trimming inferred from the DNA. The table for this sample lists roughly 150,000 clones; over 70% of them were counted only once. Of the sample, around 2.8% falls within the top ten clones.

The receptor chain draws on TRBV3-1 (or the pseudogene TRBV3-2) and TRBJ2-1, with 9 junctional bases fitting TRBD2. This receptor was obtained from an older man with acute or convalescent COVID-19. The specimen was peripheral blood. The DNA sequence is TGTGCCAGCAGCCAGTCTAGCGGGGCTTACAATGAGCAGTTCTTC. This translates into CASSQSSGAYNEQFF.